This TCR beta chain was sequenced in a study of technical replicates of blood from a few donors. Clones were sequenced by immunoSEQ multiplex PCR, and TCRdb holds only the in-frame ones, with some missing. Among about 56,000 clones listed, nearly 95% were seen once. There are 19 residues in the CDR3. Per the germline V gene, CDR1 is SGHRS and CDR2 is YFSETQ. The trim removed 4 bases at V and 3 bases at J, leaving 13 bases unmatched. Material for sequencing was PBMCs. The gene calls are TRBV5-1 and TRBJ2-4; TRBD2 matches at 13 bases. This TCR derives from a human donor in good health. Some clones in this sample may be carry-over from other donors' samples. CDR3 loop: CASSLVGTSGKWHKNIQYF. The CDR3 nucleotides are TGCGCCAGCAGCCTGGTTGGGACTAGCGGGAAATGGCACAAAAACATTCAGTACTTC.